Listed below are T cell receptor beta chains from one sample, sequenced in a study of blood T cell repertoires in COVID-19. Generated by immunoSEQ multiplex PCR, the TCRdb table keeps only in-frame clones and is missing some. This table holds about 280,000 clones, roughly 80% found once. Sequenced sample: PBMCs or T cells enriched from blood (not recorded which). These receptors came from a man between 35 and 55 years old who had been exposed to COVID-19. Each CDR3 is given with its conserved first and last residue. The D gene is left open where the match is weak. Clone size is shown for a subset of rows, as once, few, many or a class of expanded clone.

d_gene: TRBD1; abundance: few; len: 15; j_gene: TRBJ1-6; v_gene: TRBV2; CDR3aa: CASTFQQGENSPLHF; CDR3nt: TGTGCCAGCACTTTCCAACAGGGGGAGAATTCACCCCTCCACTTT
d_gene: TRBD2; abundance: -; len: 15; j_gene: TRBJ2-1; v_gene: TRBV3-1/TRBV3-2; CDR3aa: CASTPSTGGTHEQFF; CDR3nt: TGTGCCAGCACCCCCTCTACGGGAGGTACCCATGAGCAGTTCTTC
d_gene: TRBD1; abundance: -; len: 16; j_gene: TRBJ2-7; v_gene: TRBV11-3; CDR3aa: CASSQGGGQGRYEQYF; CDR3nt: TGTGCCAGCAGCCAGGGCGGTGGACAGGGTCGTTACGAGCAGTACTTC
d_gene: TRBD1; abundance: -; len: 14; j_gene: TRBJ1-2; v_gene: TRBV30; CDR3aa: CAWSFSQGKNGYTF; CDR3nt: TGTGCCTGGAGTTTCTCACAGGGGAAGAATGGCTACACCTTC
d_gene: -; abundance: -; len: 17; j_gene: TRBJ1-6; v_gene: TRBV2; CDR3aa: CATEGVQLGSYNSPLHF; CDR3nt: TGTGCCACCGAGGGAGTCCAACTCGGGTCCTATAATTCACCCCTCCACTTT
d_gene: TRBD1; abundance: -; len: 14; j_gene: TRBJ2-5; v_gene: TRBV25-1; CDR3aa: CASSATGVAETQYF; CDR3nt: TGTGCCAGCAGTGCGACAGGGGTAGCAGAGACCCAGTACTTC
d_gene: TRBD2; abundance: -; len: 13; j_gene: TRBJ2-7; v_gene: TRBV10-3; CDR3aa: CATLAGGPDEQYF; CDR3nt: TGTGCCACCCTAGCGGGAGGGCCAGACGAGCAGTACTTC
d_gene: -; abundance: -; len: 14; j_gene: TRBJ1-4; v_gene: TRBV5-5; CDR3aa: CASRTGTTGEKLFF; CDR3nt: TGTGCCAGCAGGACCGGGACAACGGGTGAAAAACTGTTTTTT
d_gene: -; abundance: few; len: 15; j_gene: TRBJ2-3; v_gene: TRBV9; CDR3aa: CASSVVALPTDTQYF; CDR3nt: TGTGCCAGCAGCGTAGTCGCGTTACCTACAGATACGCAGTATTTT
d_gene: TRBD2; abundance: once; len: 16; j_gene: TRBJ2-5; v_gene: TRBV29-1; CDR3aa: CSVEAPGLAPQETQYF; CDR3nt: TGCAGCGTTGAAGCCCCGGGACTAGCGCCCCAAGAGACCCAGTACTTC
d_gene: -; abundance: -; len: 21; j_gene: TRBJ2-7; v_gene: TRBV1; CDR3aa: CTSSQWVLGQGGRSVSYEQYF; CDR3nt: TGCACCAGCAGCCAATGGGTCCTGGGACAGGGGGGTAGAAGTGTTTCCTACGAGCAGTACTTC
d_gene: -; abundance: -; len: 17; j_gene: TRBJ1-5; v_gene: TRBV27; CDR3aa: CASSLKWGSGGVQPQHF; CDR3nt: TGTGCCAGCAGTTTAAAGTGGGGGTCGGGGGGCGTGCAGCCCCAGCATTTT
d_gene: -; abundance: few; len: 13; j_gene: TRBJ2-3; v_gene: TRBV5-4; CDR3aa: CASSSPTADTQYF; CDR3nt: TGTGCCAGCAGCTCCCCCACTGCAGATACGCAGTATTTT
d_gene: TRBD1; abundance: -; len: 14; j_gene: TRBJ2-7; v_gene: TRBV9; CDR3aa: CASSVGDSAYEQYF; CDR3nt: TGTGCCAGCAGCGTAGGGGACAGCGCCTACGAGCAGTACTTC
d_gene: TRBD2; abundance: -; len: 14; j_gene: TRBJ2-1; v_gene: TRBV2; CDR3aa: CASSRLAGYNEQFF; CDR3nt: TGTGCCAGCAGCAGACTAGCGGGGTACAATGAGCAGTTCTTC
d_gene: TRBD2; abundance: many; len: 15; j_gene: TRBJ2-3; v_gene: TRBV24-1; CDR3aa: CATSPGLAGGDTQYF; CDR3nt: TGTGCCACCAGTCCGGGACTAGCGGGCGGGGATACGCAGTATTTT
d_gene: TRBD2; abundance: -; len: 16; j_gene: TRBJ2-1; v_gene: TRBV6-1; CDR3aa: CASSEALLGLAGEQFF; CDR3nt: TGTGCCAGCAGTGAAGCCTTGTTGGGACTAGCGGGAGAGCAGTTCTTC
d_gene: -; abundance: -; len: 15; j_gene: TRBJ2-1; v_gene: TRBV11-3; CDR3aa: CASSEGEGPYNEQFF; CDR3nt: TGTGCCAGCAGCGAGGGGGAGGGCCCCTACAATGAGCAGTTCTTC